The clone carrying this TCR beta chain has a handful of counts. cDNA reverse transcribed from extracted RNA served as the sequencing template. Assay used: immunoSEQ multiplex PCR; TCRdb lists only in-frame clones, some missing. The sample includes about 280,000 clones, 58% of them seen just once. Treatment here: oral pan-JAK inhibitor, 5-10 mg twice daily. The data are from a study of CD8+ T cells in alopecia areata. The clonotype was recovered from a human donor with alopecia areata. The starting material was CD4+ T cells sorted from blood, obtained at week 24, from a patient treated with tofacitinib.

The DNA of the CDR3 is TGTGCCAGTAGTTCTAGCAATACGCAGTATTTT. Protein product: CASSSSNTQYF. The chain links TRBV19 to TRBJ2-3; D may be TRBD2 (5 bases). The CDR3 sequence is 11 residues long. Germline V gene lookup returns CDR1 LNHDA and CDR2 SQIVND (reference sequence). V was pared by 5 bases and J by 7 bases, with 7 bases between.